A single sample gave rise to the 2 T cell receptor beta chains below, sequenced in a study of blood T cell repertoires in COVID-19. Measured with immunoSEQ multiplex PCR; TCRdb has only the in-frame clones, and not every one. The sample yields 45,000 to 70,000 clones, approximately 80% seen once. Source material: peripheral blood. All receptors derive from a man in his sixties with acute or convalescent COVID-19.

The V and J genes are TRBV3-1 (or the pseudogene TRBV3-2) and TRBJ2-7; TRBD2 agrees at 7 bases. CDR1 is LGHDT and CDR2 is YNNKEL in the germline V gene (reference sequence). Trimming removed 3 bases from V and 5 bases from J; junction bases left unmatched: 10. This CDR3 contains 15 residues. For the CDR3, the DNA is TGTGCCAGCAGCCACGTAGCGGGTTTGGCCCACGAGCAGTACTTC. The encoded protein is CASSHVAGLAHEQYF.

V gene TRBV25-1 combines with J gene TRBJ2-5, with a possible D match to TRBD2 (5 bases). The CDR3 is 15 residues long. Trimming took off 4 bases at V and 0 bases at J, with 12 bases between the two ends. Germline assignment: CDR1 MGHDK and CDR2 SYGVNS. This CDR3 reads CASSVRSGYQETQYF. CDR3 DNA sequence: TGTGCCAGCAGTGTCAGATCGGGGTACCAAGAGACCCAGTACTTC.